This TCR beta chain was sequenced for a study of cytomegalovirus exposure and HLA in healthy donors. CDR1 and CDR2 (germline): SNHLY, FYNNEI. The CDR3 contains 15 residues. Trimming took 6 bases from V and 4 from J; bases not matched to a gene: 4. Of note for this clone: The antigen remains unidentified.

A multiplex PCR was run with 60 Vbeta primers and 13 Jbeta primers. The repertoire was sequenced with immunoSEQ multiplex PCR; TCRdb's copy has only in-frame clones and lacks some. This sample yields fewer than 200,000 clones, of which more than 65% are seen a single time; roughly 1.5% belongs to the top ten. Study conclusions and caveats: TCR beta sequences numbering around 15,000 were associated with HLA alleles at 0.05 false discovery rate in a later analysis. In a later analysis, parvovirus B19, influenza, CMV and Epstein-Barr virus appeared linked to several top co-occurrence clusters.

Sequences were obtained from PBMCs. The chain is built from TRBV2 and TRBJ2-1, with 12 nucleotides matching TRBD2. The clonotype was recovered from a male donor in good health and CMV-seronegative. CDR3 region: CASRGTSGGYNEQFF. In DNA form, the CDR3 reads TGTGCCAGCAGGGGTACTAGCGGGGGGTACAATGAGCAGTTCTTC.